This TCR beta chain was identified during a study of control samples from healthy donors and cancer patients. The germline CDR1 and CDR2 sequences are MGHRA and YSYEKL. The CDR3 is made up of 16 amino acids. Trimming pared 2 bases from V and 1 base from J, leaving 11 bases between. TCRdb keeps only in-frame clones here, not all; method: immunoSEQ multiplex PCR. The sample consists of around 92,000 clones, roughly four fifths of them appearing once. The V and J genes are TRBV4-1 and TRBJ1-4; tentative D call: TRBD1 (6 bases). Source material: blood. This clonotype was sampled from a man aged 60 to 69 in good health. The CDR3 coding sequence is TGCGCCAGCAGCCAAACTACAGGGAGAACTAATGAAAAACTGTTTTTT. Translation: CASSQTTGRTNEKLFF.